The clone carrying this TCR beta chain was picked up a small number of times. TCRdb's table, derived via immunoSEQ multiplex PCR, lists solely in-frame clones and lacks some. The table includes about 68,000 clones, about 89% detected once. The V end lost 11 bases, the J end lost 4 bases, and 12 bases lay between the germline ends. Germline values: CDR1 SGHTA, CDR2 FQGNSA. The CDR3 has 12 amino acids. This specimen belongs to a study of T cell changes during pregnancy in multiple sclerosis. The rearrangement links TRBV7-2 to TRBJ1-3, with TRBD1 as a possible D gene (6 bases). This receptor was identified in a female donor with multiple sclerosis, enrolled in a pregnancy study. Sample: peripheral blood, taken in the second trimester of pregnancy. The DNA for the CDR3 is TGTGCCGCTACAGGGTTCGGAAACACCATATATTTT. This codes for CAATGFGNTIYF. The whole variable domain, filled in from reference TRBV7-2 and TRBJ1-3, reads GAGVSQSPSNKVTEKGKDVELRCDPISGHTALYWYRQSLGQGLEFLIYFQGNSAPDKSGLPSDRFSAERTGGSVSTLTIQRTQQEDSAVYLCAATGFGNTIYFGEGSWLTVV.